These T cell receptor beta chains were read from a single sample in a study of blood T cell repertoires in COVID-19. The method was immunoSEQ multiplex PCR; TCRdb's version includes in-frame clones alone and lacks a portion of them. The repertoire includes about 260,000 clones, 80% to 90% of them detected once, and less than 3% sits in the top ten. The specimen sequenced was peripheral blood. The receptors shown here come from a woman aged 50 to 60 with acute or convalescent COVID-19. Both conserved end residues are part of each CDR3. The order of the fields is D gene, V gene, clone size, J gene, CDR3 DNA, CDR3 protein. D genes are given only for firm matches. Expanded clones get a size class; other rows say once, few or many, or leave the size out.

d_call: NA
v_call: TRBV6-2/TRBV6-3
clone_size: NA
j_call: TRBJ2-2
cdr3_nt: TGTGCCAGCAGTTACGCGGGGGCGCGCAGACCCGGGGAGCTGTTTTTT
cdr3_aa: CASSYAGARRPGELFF

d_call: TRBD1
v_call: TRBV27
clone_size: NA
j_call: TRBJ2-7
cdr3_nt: TGTGCCAGCTGGGGACAGGGCTCCTACGAGCAGTACTTC
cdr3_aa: CASWGQGSYEQYF

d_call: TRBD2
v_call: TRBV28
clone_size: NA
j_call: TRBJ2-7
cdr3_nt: TGTGCCAGCATTAGTAGCGGGAGGGCCCTATACGAGCAGTACTTC
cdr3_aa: CASISSGRALYEQYF

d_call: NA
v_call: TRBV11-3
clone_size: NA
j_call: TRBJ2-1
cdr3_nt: TGTGCCAGCAGCTTAAACTACCCAGGCGGGAATGAGCAGTTCTTC
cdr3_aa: CASSLNYPGGNEQFF

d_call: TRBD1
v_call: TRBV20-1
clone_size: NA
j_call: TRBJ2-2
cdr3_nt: TGCAGTGCTAGTATCCTGGACAGGGCCTCGGCCACCGGGGAGCTGTTTTTT
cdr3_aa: CSASILDRASATGELFF

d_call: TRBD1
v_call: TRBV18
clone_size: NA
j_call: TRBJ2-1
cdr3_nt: TGTGCCAGCTCACCGTATCGTCAGGACAGGGTCAATGAGCAGTTCTTC
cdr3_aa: CASSPYRQDRVNEQFF

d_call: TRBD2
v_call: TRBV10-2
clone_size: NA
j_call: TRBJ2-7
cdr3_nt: TGCGCCAGCAGTGATCCGGGACTAGCGCTCTCCTACGAGCAGTACTTC
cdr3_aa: CASSDPGLALSYEQYF

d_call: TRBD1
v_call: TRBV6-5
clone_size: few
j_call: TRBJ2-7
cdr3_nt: TGTGCCAGCCAAGCCGGGACAGGGGGTTTCAACGAGCAGTACTTC
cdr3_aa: CASQAGTGGFNEQYF

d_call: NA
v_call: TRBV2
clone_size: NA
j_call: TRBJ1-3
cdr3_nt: TGTGCCAGCGGTCAGGGGAAAGGAAACACCATATATTTT
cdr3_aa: CASGQGKGNTIYF

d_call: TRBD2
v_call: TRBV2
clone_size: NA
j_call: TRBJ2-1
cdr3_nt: TGTGCCAGCAGTGTAGCGGGAGGATTTATGTTTGCGCACAATGAGCAGTTCTTC
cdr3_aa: CASSVAGGFMFAHNEQFF